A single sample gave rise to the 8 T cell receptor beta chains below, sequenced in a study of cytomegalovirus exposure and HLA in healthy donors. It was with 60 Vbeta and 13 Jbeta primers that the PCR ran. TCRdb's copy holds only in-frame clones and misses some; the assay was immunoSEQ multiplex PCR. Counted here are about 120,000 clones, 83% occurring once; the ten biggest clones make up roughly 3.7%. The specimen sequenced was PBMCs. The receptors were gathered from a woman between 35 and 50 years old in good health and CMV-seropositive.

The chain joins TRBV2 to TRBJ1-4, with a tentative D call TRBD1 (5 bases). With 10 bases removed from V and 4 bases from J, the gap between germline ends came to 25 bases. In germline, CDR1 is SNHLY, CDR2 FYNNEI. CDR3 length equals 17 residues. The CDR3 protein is CATIIREYRTVNEKLFF. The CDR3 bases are TGTGCCACCATTATCAGGGAATATCGGACGGTTAATGAAAAACTGTTTTTT.

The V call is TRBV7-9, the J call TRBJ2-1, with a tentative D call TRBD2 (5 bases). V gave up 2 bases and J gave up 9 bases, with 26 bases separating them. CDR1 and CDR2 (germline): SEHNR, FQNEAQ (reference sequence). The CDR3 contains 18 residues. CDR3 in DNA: TGTGCCAGCAGCTTAAGAGGTGAGGGAAAACGGCTTCCAAGTGAGCAGTTCTTC. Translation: CASSLRGEGKRLPSEQFF.

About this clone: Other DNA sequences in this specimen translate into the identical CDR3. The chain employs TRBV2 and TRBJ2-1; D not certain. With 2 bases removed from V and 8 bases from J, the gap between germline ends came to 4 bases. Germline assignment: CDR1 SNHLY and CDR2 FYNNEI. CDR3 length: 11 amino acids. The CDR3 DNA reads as TGTGCCAGCAGTGAACGTTATGAGCAGTTCTTC. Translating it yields CASSERYEQFF.

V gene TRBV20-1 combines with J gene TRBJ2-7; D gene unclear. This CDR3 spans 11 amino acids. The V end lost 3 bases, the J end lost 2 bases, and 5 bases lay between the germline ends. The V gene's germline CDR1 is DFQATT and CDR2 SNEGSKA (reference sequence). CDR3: CSASSPYEQYF. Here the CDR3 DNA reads TGCAGTGCTAGTAGCCCCTACGAGCAGTACTTC.

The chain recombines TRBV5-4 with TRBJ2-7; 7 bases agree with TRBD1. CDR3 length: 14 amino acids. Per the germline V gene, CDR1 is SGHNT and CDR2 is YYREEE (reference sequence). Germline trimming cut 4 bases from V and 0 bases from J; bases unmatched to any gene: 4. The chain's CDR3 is CASSEDRTSYEQYF. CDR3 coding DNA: TGTGCCAGCAGCGAGGACAGGACCTCCTACGAGCAGTACTTC.

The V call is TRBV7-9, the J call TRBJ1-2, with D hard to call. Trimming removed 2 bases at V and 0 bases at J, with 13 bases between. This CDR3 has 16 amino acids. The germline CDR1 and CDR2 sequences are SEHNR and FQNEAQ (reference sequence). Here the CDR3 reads CASSLRPGPANYGYTF. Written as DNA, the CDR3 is TGTGCCAGCAGCTTACGTCCAGGCCCCGCTAACTATGGCTACACCTTC.

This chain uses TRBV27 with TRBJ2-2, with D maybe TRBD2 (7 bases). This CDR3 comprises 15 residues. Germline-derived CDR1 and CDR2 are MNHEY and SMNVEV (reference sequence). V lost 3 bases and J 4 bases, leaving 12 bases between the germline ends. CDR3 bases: TGTGCCAGCAGTTTTGGGAGGGGGGGCACCGGGGAGCTGTTTTTT. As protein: CASSFGRGGTGELFF.

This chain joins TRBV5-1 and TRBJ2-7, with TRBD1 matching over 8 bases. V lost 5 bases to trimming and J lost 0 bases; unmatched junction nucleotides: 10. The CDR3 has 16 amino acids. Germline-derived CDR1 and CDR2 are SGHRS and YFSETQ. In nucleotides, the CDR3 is TGCGCCAGCAGGGGCCAGGCAGGGGGCATCTCCTACGAGCAGTACTTC. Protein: CASRGQAGGISYEQYF.